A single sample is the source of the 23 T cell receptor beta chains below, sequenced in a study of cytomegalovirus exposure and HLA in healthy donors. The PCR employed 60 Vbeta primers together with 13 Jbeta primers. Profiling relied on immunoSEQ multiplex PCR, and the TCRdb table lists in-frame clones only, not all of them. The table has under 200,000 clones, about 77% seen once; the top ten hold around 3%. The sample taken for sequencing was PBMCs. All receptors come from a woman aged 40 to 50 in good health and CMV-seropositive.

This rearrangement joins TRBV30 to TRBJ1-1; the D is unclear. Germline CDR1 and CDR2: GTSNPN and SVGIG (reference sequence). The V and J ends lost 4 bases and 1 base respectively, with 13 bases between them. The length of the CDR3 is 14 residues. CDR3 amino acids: CAWTRGGGNTEAFF. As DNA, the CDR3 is TGTGCCTGGACCCGGGGAGGTGGGAACACTGAAGCTTTCTTT.

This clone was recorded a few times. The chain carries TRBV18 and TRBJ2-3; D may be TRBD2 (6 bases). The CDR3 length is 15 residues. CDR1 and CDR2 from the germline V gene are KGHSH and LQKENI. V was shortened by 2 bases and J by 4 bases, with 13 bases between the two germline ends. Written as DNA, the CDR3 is TGTGCCAGCTCACCAGCCGGGCGGGGCCCAGATACGCAGTATTTT. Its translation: CASSPAGRGPDTQYF.

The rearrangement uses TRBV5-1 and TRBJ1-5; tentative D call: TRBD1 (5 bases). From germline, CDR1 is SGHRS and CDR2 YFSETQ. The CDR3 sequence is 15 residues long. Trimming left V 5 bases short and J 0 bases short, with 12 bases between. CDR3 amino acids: CASSYDSNSNQPQHF. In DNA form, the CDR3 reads TGCGCCAGCAGTTACGACAGCAATAGCAATCAGCCCCAGCATTTT.

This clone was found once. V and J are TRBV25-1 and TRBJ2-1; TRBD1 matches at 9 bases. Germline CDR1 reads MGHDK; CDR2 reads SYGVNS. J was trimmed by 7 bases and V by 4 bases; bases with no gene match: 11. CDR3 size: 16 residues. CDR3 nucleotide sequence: TGTGCCAGCAGTGGACTTACAGGGGGCGCGGGGAATGAGCAGTTCTTC. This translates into CASSGLTGGAGNEQFF.

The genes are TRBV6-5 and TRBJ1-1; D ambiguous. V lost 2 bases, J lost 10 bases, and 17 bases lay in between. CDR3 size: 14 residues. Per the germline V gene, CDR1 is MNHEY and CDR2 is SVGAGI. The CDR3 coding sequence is TGTGCCAGCAGTTACCCCGCCGCGGGCAGTACAGCTTTCTTT. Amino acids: CASSYPAAGSTAFF.

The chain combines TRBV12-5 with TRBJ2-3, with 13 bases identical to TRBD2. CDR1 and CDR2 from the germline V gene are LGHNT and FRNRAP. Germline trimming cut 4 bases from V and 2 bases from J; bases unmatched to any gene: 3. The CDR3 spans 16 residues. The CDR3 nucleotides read TGTGCTAGTGGTTCTGGGACTAGCGGGACCACAGATACGCAGTATTTT. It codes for CASGSGTSGTTDTQYF.

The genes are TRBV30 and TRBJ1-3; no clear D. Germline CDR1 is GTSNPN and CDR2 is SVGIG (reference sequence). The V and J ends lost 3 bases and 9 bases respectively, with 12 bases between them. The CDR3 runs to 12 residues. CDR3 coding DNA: TGTGCCTGGAGCCGAGGAGAAGGCACCATATATTTT. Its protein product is CAWSRGEGTIYF.

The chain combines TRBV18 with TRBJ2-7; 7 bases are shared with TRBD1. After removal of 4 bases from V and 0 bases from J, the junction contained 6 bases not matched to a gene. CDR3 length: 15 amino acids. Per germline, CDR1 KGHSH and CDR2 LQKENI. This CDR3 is CASSLGQPYSYEQYF. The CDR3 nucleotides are TGTGCCAGCTCACTGGGACAGCCCTACTCCTACGAGCAGTACTTC.

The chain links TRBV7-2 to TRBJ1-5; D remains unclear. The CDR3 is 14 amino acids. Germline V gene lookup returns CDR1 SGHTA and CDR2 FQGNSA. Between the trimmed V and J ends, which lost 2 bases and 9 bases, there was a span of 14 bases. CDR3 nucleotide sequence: TGTGCCAGCAGCTTAACCCATAGTCGGGGGCCCCAGCATTTT. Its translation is CASSLTHSRGPQHF.

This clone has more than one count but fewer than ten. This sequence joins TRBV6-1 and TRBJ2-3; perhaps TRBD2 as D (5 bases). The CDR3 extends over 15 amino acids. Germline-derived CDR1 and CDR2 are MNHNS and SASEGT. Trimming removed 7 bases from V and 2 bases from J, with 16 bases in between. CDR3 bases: TGTGCCAGCACTCTCACTAGACCGAACACAGATACGCAGTATTTT. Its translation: CASTLTRPNTDTQYF.

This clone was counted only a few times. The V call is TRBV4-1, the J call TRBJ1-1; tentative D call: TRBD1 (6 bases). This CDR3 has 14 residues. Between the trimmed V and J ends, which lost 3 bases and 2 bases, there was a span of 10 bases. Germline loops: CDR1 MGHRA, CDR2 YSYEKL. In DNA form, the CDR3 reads TGCGCCAGCAGCCAGTGGACAGATAACACTGAAGCTTTCTTT. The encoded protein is CASSQWTDNTEAFF.

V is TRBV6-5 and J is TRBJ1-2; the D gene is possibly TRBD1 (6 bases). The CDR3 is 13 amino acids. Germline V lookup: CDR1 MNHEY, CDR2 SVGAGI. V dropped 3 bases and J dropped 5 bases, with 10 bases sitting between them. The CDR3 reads CASSYRQEYGYTF. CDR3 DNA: TGTGCCAGCAGTTATCGACAGGAGTATGGCTACACCTTC.

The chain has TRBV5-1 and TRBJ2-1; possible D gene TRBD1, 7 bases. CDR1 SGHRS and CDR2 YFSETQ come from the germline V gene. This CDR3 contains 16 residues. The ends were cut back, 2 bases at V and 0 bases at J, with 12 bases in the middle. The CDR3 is CASSFSRGASYNEQFF. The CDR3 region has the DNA TGCGCCAGCAGCTTTTCCAGGGGGGCCTCCTACAATGAGCAGTTCTTC.

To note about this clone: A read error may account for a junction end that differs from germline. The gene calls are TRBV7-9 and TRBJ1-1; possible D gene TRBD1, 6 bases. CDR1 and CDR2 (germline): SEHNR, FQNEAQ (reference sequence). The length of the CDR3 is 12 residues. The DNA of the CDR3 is TGTTCCAGCGTTTCAGGGGACACTGAAGCTTTCTTT. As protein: CSSVSGDTEAFF.

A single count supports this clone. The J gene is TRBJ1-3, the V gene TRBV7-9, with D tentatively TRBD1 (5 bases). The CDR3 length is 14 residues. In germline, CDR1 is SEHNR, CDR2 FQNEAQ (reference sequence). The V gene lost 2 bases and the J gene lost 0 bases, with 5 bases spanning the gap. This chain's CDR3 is CASSLTGSGNTIYF. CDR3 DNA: TGTGCCAGCAGCTTAACAGGCTCTGGAAACACCATATATTTT.

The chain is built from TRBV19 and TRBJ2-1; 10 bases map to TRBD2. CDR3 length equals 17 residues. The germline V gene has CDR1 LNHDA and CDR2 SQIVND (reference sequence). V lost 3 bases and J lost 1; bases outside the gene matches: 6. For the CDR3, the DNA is TGTGCCAGTAGTATGATAGCGGGGGGCTATTCCTACAATGAGCAGTTCTTC. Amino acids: CASSMIAGGYSYNEQFF. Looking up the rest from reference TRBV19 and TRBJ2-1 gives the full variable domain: DGGITQSPKYLFRKEGQNVTLSCEQNLNHDAMYWYRQDPGQGLRLIYYSQIVNDFQKGDIAEGYSVSREKKESFPLTVTSAQKNPTAFYLCASSMIAGGYSYNEQFFGPGTRLTVL.

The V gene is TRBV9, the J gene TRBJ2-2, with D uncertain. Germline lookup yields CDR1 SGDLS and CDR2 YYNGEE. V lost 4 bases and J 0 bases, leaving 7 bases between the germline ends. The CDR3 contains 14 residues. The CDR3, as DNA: TGTGCCAGCAGCTTACTATCGAACACCGGGGAGCTGTTTTTT. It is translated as CASSLLSNTGELFF.

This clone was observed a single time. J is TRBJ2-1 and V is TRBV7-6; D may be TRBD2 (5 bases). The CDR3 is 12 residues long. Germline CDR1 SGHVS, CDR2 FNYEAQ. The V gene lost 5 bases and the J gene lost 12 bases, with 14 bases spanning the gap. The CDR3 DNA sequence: TGTGCCAGCAGCAAAGGTCCCGAGGGGCAGTTCTTC. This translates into CASSKGPEGQFF.

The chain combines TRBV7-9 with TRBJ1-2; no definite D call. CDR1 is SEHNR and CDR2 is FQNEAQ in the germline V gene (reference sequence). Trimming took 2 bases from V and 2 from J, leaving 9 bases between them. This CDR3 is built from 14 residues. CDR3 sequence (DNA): TGTGCCAGCAGCTTACCTCTGTCCAACTATGGCTACACCTTC. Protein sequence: CASSLPLSNYGYTF.

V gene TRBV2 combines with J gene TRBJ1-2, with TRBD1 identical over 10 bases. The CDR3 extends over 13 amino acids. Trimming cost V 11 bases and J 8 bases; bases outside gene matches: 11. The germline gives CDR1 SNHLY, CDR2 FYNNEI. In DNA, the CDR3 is TGTGCCCGAGACCGGGACAGGGGTTACGGCTACACCTTC. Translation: CARDRDRGYGYTF.

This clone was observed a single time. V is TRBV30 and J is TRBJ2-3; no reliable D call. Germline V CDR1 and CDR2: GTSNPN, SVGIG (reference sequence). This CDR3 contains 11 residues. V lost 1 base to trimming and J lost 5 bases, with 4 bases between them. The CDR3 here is CAWSGGDTQYF. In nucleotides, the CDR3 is TGTGCCTGGAGTGGCGGAGATACGCAGTATTTT.

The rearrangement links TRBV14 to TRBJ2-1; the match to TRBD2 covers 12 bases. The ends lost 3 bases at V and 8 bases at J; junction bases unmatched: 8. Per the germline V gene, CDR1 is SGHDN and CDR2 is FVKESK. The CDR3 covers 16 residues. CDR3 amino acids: CASSHYGGLAGDEQFF. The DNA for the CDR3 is TGTGCCAGCAGCCACTATGGGGGACTAGCGGGTGATGAGCAGTTCTTC.

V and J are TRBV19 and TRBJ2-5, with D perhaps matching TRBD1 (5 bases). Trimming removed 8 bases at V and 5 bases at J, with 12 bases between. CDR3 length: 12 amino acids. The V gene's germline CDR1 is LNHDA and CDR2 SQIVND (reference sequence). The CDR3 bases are TGTGCCAGTTCAGGGAAGGGGGAGACCCAGTACTTC. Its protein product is CASSGKGETQYF.